Listed here are 11 T cell receptor beta chains from one sample, sequenced in a study of blood T cell repertoires in COVID-19. Measured with immunoSEQ multiplex PCR; TCRdb has only the in-frame clones, and not every one. The sample has 200,000 to 250,000 clones; 85% to 90% are singletons. Sequencing used PBMCs or T cells enriched from blood (not recorded which). The receptors were sampled from a woman between 18 and 29 years old in a cohort exposed to, infected with or recovered from COVID-19 (not recorded which).

The chain uses TRBV5-6 and TRBJ1-2; possible D gene TRBD1, 6 bases. Germline V gives CDR1 SGHDT, CDR2 YYEEEE. This CDR3 is built from 16 residues. V dropped 4 bases and J dropped 2 bases, with 18 bases sitting between them. The CDR3 DNA reads TGTGCCAGCAGCCGCATTGGCTGGGGGCGAAACTATGGCTACACCTTC. It translates to CASSRIGWGRNYGYTF.

The chain couples TRBV5-1 to TRBJ1-1, with D unclear. Germline assignment: CDR1 SGHRS and CDR2 YFSETQ. With 4 bases removed from V and 0 bases from J, the gap between germline ends came to 13 bases. The CDR3 is 15 residues long. CDR3 in DNA: TGCGCCAGCAGCCGGGATTTTTACATGAACACTGAAGCTTTCTTT. Translated, it gives CASSRDFYMNTEAFF.

This chain joins TRBV5-5 and TRBJ2-7; 8 bases map to TRBD2. CDR1 and CDR2 from the germline V gene are SGHKS and YYEKEE (reference sequence). This CDR3 is built from 13 residues. V gave up 8 bases and J gave up 1 base; unmatched junction bases: 5. The CDR3 sequence is CASISGISYEQYF. The DNA for the CDR3 is TGTGCCAGTATTAGCGGGATATCCTACGAGCAGTACTTC.

The V gene is TRBV7-3, the J gene TRBJ2-1; a weak D match, TRBD2 (7 bases). V was clipped by 2 bases and J by 7 bases, with 15 bases between them. Germline lookup yields CDR1 SGHTA and CDR2 FQGTGA. The CDR3 contains 15 residues. The CDR3 DNA sequence: TGTGCCAGCAGCTTAGTGGCGGGGGCCGGGAATGAGCAGTTCTTC. It is translated as CASSLVAGAGNEQFF.

J is TRBJ2-5 and V is TRBV7-3; D possibly corresponds to TRBD1 (5 bases). Trimming stripped 5 bases from V and 1 base from J, with 8 bases between. Germline values: CDR1 SGHTA, CDR2 FQGTGA. CDR3 size: 13 residues. The DNA for the CDR3 is TGTGCCAGCAGCCCTGACAGCCAAGAGACCCAGTACTTC. As protein: CASSPDSQETQYF.

This chain uses TRBV7-3 with TRBJ2-1, with a possible D match to TRBD1 (6 bases). Germline V gene data show CDR1 as SGHTA and CDR2 as FQGTGA. V was cut by 4 bases and J by 1 base, with 14 bases left in between. The CDR3 extends over 16 amino acids. In DNA, the CDR3 is TGTGCCAGCAGCTCAACGACAGGACGATCCTACAATGAGCAGTTCTTC. Encoded protein: CASSSTTGRSYNEQFF.

The chain links TRBV18 to TRBJ1-1, with 7 bases identical to TRBD1. V shed 2 bases and J 7 bases; nucleotides not matched to a gene: 4. Germline V gives CDR1 KGHSH, CDR2 LQKENI. The CDR3 sequence is 13 residues long. The CDR3 spells CASSPNRDSEAFF. The CDR3 DNA reads as TGTGCCAGCTCACCAAATCGGGACAGTGAAGCTTTCTTT. Variable domain in full (rest from reference TRBV18 and TRBJ1-1): NAGVMQNPRHLVRRRGQEARLRCSPMKGHSHVYWYRQLPEEGLKFMVYLQKENIIDESGMPKERFSAEFPKEGPSILRIQQVVRGDSAAYFCASSPNRDSEAFFGQGTRLTVV.

The rearrangement links TRBV5-6 to TRBJ1-1, with D possibly TRBD1 on 6 matching bases. The CDR3 loop spans 14 amino acids. Germline V gene sequence: CDR1 SGHDT, CDR2 YYEEEE. V was clipped by 3 bases and J by 11 bases, with 20 bases between them. As DNA, the CDR3 is TGTGCCAGCAGCTACCCGGGGGGGGCTGGTTGGGCTTTCTTT. It encodes CASSYPGGAGWAFF.

The chain is built from TRBV4-1 and TRBJ2-3, with D perhaps TRBD2 (6 bases). CDR1 is MGHRA, CDR2 YSYEKL, per germline. The CDR3 is 16 residues long. Trimming removed 0 bases at V and 0 bases at J, with 10 bases between. The CDR3 here is CASSQEWDSSTDTQYF. The CDR3 DNA is TGCGCCAGCAGCCAAGAATGGGACTCGAGCACAGATACGCAGTATTTT.

The J gene is TRBJ1-2, the V gene TRBV2, with 12 bases aligning to TRBD1. V lost 7 bases, J lost 3 bases, and 12 bases stayed unmatched. Per the germline V gene, CDR1 is SNHLY and CDR2 is FYNNEI. This CDR3 region has 17 residues. The DNA for the CDR3 is TGTGCCAGCAACGTCTACTGGGGACAGGGGGCTGACTATGGCTACACCTTC. This gives the protein CASNVYWGQGADYGYTF.

The rearrangement joins TRBV5-1 to TRBJ1-2; D is uncertain. Germline loops: CDR1 SGHRS, CDR2 YFSETQ. Between the trimmed V and J ends, which lost 4 bases and 6 bases, there was a span of 19 bases. The CDR3 has 15 amino acids. In nucleotides, the CDR3 is TGCGCCAGCAGCCCAAGGGAGGGTCATGAGAATGGCTACACCTTC. This sequence encodes CASSPREGHENGYTF.